Presented here are 21 T cell receptor beta chains from one specimen sequenced in a study of cytomegalovirus exposure and HLA in healthy donors. Vbeta (60) and Jbeta (13) primers were used in the PCR. Produced via immunoSEQ multiplex PCR; TCRdb's table is partial and in-frame only. The sample holds approximately 220,000 clones; about 70% are singletons and the top ten take roughly 1.9%. Sequences were obtained from PBMCs. The receptors originated from a woman between 25 and 40 years old in good health and CMV-seronegative.

The rearrangement uses TRBV5-6 and TRBJ1-2; tentatively, D is TRBD1 (5 bases). In germline, CDR1 is SGHDT, CDR2 YYEEEE. The CDR3 has 17 amino acids. Trimming took 3 bases from V and 5 from J, leaving 23 bases between them. For the CDR3, the DNA is TGTGCCAGCAGCTACGAACGATCAGGGATCCGCGGTTATGGCTACACCTTC. Translating it yields CASSYERSGIRGYGYTF.

J is TRBJ1-2 and V is TRBV2, with D unclear. V lost 1 base and J lost 0, with 3 bases in between. The CDR3 spans 13 residues. Looked up from germline, CDR1 is SNHLY and CDR2 is FYNNEI. CDR3 nucleotides: TGTGCCAGCAGTGAAGTAGCTAACTATGGCTACACCTTC. This encodes CASSEVANYGYTF.

This chain connects TRBV7-8 to TRBJ1-5, with D unclear. Between the trimmed V and J ends, which lost 5 bases and 6 bases, there was a span of 8 bases. Germline values: CDR1 SGHVS, CDR2 FQNEAQ. The CDR3 consists of 12 residues. CDR3 sequence (DNA): TGTGCCAGCAGCAAAACCAGTCAGCCCCAGCATTTT. Translated: CASSKTSQPQHF.

J is TRBJ2-2 and V is TRBV12-5, with D possibly matching TRBD2 (6 bases). CDR1 is LGHNT, CDR2 FRNRAP, per germline. V lost 3 bases to trimming and J lost 8 bases, with 13 bases between them. The CDR3 has 14 amino acids. Here the CDR3 DNA reads TGTGCTAGTGGTTTACGGGAGCTCACGGGGGAGCTGTTTTTT. Translated, it gives CASGLRELTGELFF.

The chain joins TRBV7-9 to TRBJ2-2, with no clear D. CDR1 and CDR2 from the germline V gene are SEHNR and FQNEAQ (reference sequence). CDR3 length: 14 amino acids. The germline V and J ends were trimmed by 1 base and 5 bases, with 8 bases remaining between them. The CDR3 nucleotides read TGTGCCAGCAGCTTAGTCGTACTTACCGGGGAGCTGTTTTTT. This gives the protein CASSLVVLTGELFF.

This clone came up a few times. The gene calls are TRBV5-6 and TRBJ2-1, with D tentatively TRBD1 (5 bases). The V end was cut by 3 bases, the J end by 3 bases, with 7 bases between. Germline V lookup: CDR1 SGHDT, CDR2 YYEEEE. This CDR3 comprises 13 residues. The CDR3 nucleotides are TGTGCCAGCAGCTCGACAGTCTACAATGAGCAGTTCTTC. Residues: CASSSTVYNEQFF.

V is TRBV19 and J is TRBJ2-7, with TRBD2 matching 7 bases. The CDR3 extends over 15 amino acids. V trimming: 5 bases; J trimming: 3 bases; junction bases outside the gene matches: 10. CDR1 and CDR2 from the germline V gene are LNHDA and SQIVND (reference sequence). The CDR3 here is CASSSSAGPLYEQYF. The CDR3 region has the DNA TGTGCCAGTAGTTCCTCAGCGGGACCTCTCTACGAGCAGTACTTC.

The chain combines TRBV14 with TRBJ2-7, with TRBD2 matching over 11 bases. The CDR3 runs 15 residues. V gave up 6 bases and J gave up 1 base; unmatched junction bases: 5. Germline V gene data show CDR1 as SGHDN and CDR2 as FVKESK. The CDR3 DNA is TGTGCCAGCAGACCTAGCGGGGGGAAATCCTACGAGCAGTACTTC. Protein product: CASRPSGGKSYEQYF.

The chain uses TRBV2 and TRBJ2-1, with 15 bases fitting TRBD2. The CDR3 has 14 residues. Germline lookup yields CDR1 SNHLY and CDR2 FYNNEI. V trimming: 8 bases; J trimming: 9 bases; junction bases outside the gene matches: 5. This chain's CDR3 is CASRTSGRAGEQFF. The CDR3 DNA follows: TGTGCCAGCCGGACTAGCGGGAGGGCCGGTGAGCAGTTCTTC.

The J gene is TRBJ1-2, the V gene TRBV14; D gene uncertain. V gave up 4 bases and J gave up 0 bases, with 3 bases separating them. The CDR3 runs to 12 residues. Germline loops: CDR1 SGHDN, CDR2 FVKESK. CDR3 DNA sequence: TGTGCCAGCAGCCGAGCTAACTATGGCTACACCTTC. Protein product: CASSRANYGYTF.

V gene TRBV7-8 combines with J gene TRBJ2-1; D is perhaps TRBD1 (6 bases). Looked up from germline, CDR1 is SGHVS and CDR2 is FQNEAQ. This CDR3 has 14 amino acids. V gave up 1 base and J gave up 7 bases, with 11 bases separating them. CDR3 residues: CASSLGNRENEQFF. Here the CDR3 DNA reads TGTGCCAGCAGCTTAGGCAACAGGGAGAATGAGCAGTTCTTC.

This clone was found a few times. The junction shows a germline mismatch at one end, possibly a read error. The genes are TRBV7-7 and TRBJ2-5, with D possibly matching TRBD1 (5 bases). The germline V gene encodes CDR1 SSHAT and CDR2 FNYEAQ (reference sequence). CDR3 length: 13 residues. The chain's CDR3 is CASSKGLQETQYF. The CDR3 nucleotides are TGTGCTAGCAGCAAGGGGCTACAAGAGACCCAGTACTTC.

This sequence joins TRBV10-3 and TRBJ1-2, with D possibly matching TRBD1 (5 bases). This CDR3 has 15 amino acids. The germline V and J ends were trimmed by 3 bases and 2 bases, with 13 bases remaining between them. Per germline, CDR1 ENHRY and CDR2 SYGVKD. In nucleotides, the CDR3 is TGTGCCATCAGTGATCGGGGGACCTCCAACTATGGCTACACCTTC. It specifies CAISDRGTSNYGYTF.

This sequence joins TRBV11-3 and TRBJ1-3; TRBD1 might be the D (5 bases). Germline assignment: CDR1 SGHNT and CDR2 YENEEA. V was trimmed by 5 bases and J by 2 bases, leaving 16 bases between them. The CDR3 sequence is 16 residues long. CDR3 in amino acids: CASSLGPGEAGNTIYF. CDR3 in DNA: TGTGCCAGCAGCCTGGGCCCGGGGGAGGCTGGAAACACCATATATTTT. Supplemented by reference TRBV11-3 and TRBJ1-3, the full variable domain reads EAGVVQSPRYKIIEKKQPVAFWCNPISGHNTLYWYLQNLGQGPELLIRYENEEAVDDSQLPKDRFSAERLKGVDSTLKIQPAELGDSAVYLCASSLGPGEAGNTIYFGEGSWLTVV.

The V call is TRBV10-1, the J call TRBJ2-5, with TRBD2 matching 11 bases. The end of the DNA is better explained by TRBJ2-7, so the J call may be wrong. CDR1 is WNHNN and CDR2 is SYGVQD in the germline V gene (reference sequence). CDR3 length: 14 amino acids. The CDR3 coding sequence is TGCGCCAGCAGTGTTGGGACTAGCGGCTACGAGCAGTACTTC. The encoded protein is CASSVGTSGYEQYF.

The chain combines TRBV7-9 with TRBJ2-5; weak D call: TRBD2 (6 bases). This CDR3 comprises 13 residues. The V end was cut by 5 bases, the J end by 5 bases, with 12 bases between. Germline assignment: CDR1 SEHNR and CDR2 FQNEAQ (reference sequence). The DNA of the CDR3 is TGTGCCAGCAGCGCTGATGGGGGGGAGACCCAGTACTTC. This encodes CASSADGGETQYF.

This clone was recorded only once. The rearrangement links TRBV19 to TRBJ2-2; 9 positions match TRBD1. The germline V gene encodes CDR1 LNHDA and CDR2 SQIVND (reference sequence). This CDR3 contains 16 residues. Trimming removed 3 bases from V and 6 bases from J; junction bases left unmatched: 8. The CDR3 DNA reads as TGTGCCAGTAGTATCCCCAAGGACAGGGGTGCCGGGGAGCTGTTTTTT. This translates into CASSIPKDRGAGELFF. Drawing the rest from reference TRBV19 and TRBJ2-2, the complete variable domain is DGGITQSPKYLFRKEGQNVTLSCEQNLNHDAMYWYRQDPGQGLRLIYYSQIVNDFQKGDIAEGYSVSREKKESFPLTVTSAQKNPTAFYLCASSIPKDRGAGELFFGEGSRLTVL.

This chain connects TRBV7-9 to TRBJ2-1, with a possible D match to TRBD2 (5 bases). V was trimmed by 5 bases and J by 6 bases, leaving 17 bases between them. Germline V gene data show CDR1 as SEHNR and CDR2 as FQNEAQ (reference sequence). The CDR3 runs to 15 residues. The CDR3 spells CASSVGFTSANEQFF. The DNA for the CDR3 is TGTGCCAGCAGCGTCGGTTTTACTAGTGCCAATGAGCAGTTCTTC.

This chain links TRBV2 with TRBJ1-2; no clear D. CDR3 length: 15 residues. The germline V and J ends were trimmed by 6 bases and 0 bases, with 14 bases remaining between them. CDR1 and CDR2 from the germline V gene are SNHLY and FYNNEI. The CDR3: CASSDERPANYGYTF. DNA for the CDR3: TGTGCCAGCAGCGATGAGCGTCCGGCTAACTATGGCTACACCTTC.

The chain links TRBV15 to TRBJ2-1, with TRBD2 matching 10 bases. The V gene's germline CDR1 is LNHNV and CDR2 YYDKDF (reference sequence). J gave up 8 bases and V 1 base, and 8 bases lay outside the gene matches. The CDR3 totals 16 residues. In nucleotides, the CDR3 is TGTGCCACCAGCAGAGGTGGAGCGGGGGGGCCTGATGAGCAGTTCTTC. Amino acids: CATSRGGAGGPDEQFF.

V and J are TRBV5-6 and TRBJ1-3, with 12 bases identical to TRBD1. V lost 5 bases, J lost 1 base, and 7 bases stayed unmatched. The germline V gene encodes CDR1 SGHDT and CDR2 YYEEEE. The CDR3 is 17 amino acids. The CDR3 reads CASSLPGQGASGNTIYF. CDR3 bases: TGTGCCAGCAGTTTACCGGGACAGGGGGCTTCTGGAAACACCATATATTTT.